A single sample is the source of the 22 T cell receptor beta chains below, sequenced in a study of cytomegalovirus exposure and HLA in healthy donors. Only in-frame clones appear in the TCRdb table, and some are missing; sequencing was by immunoSEQ multiplex PCR. The sample contains about 160,000 clones, 75% to 90% of which appear only once. The sample was PBMCs. These receptors all stem from a woman under 30 in good health and CMV-seronegative.

V usage is TRBV4-1 and J usage is TRBJ1-5; 9 nucleotides align to TRBD1. This CDR3 is built from 15 residues. CDR1 MGHRA and CDR2 YSYEKL come from the germline V gene. Trimming at V came to 8 bases and at J to 6 bases, leaving 11 bases not matched to a gene. The CDR3 region is CASGHGTGHPQPQHF. The CDR3 DNA reads as TGCGCCAGCGGACATGGGACAGGGCATCCTCAGCCCCAGCATTTT.

J is TRBJ1-1 and V is TRBV5-6; the match to TRBD1 covers 7 bases. The V gene end was trimmed by 5 bases and the J gene end by 4 bases; junction bases not matched to a gene: 11. The germline CDR1 and CDR2 sequences are SGHDT and YYEEEE. The CDR3 is made up of 15 amino acids. CDR3 sequence: CASRRQDRRTTEAFF. Here the CDR3 DNA reads TGTGCCAGCAGAAGGCAGGACAGGCGGACCACTGAAGCTTTCTTT.

CDR3 DNA sequence: TGCAGCGCCTCGGACAGGGCGGTTACTGAAGCTTTCTTT. Translating gives CSASDRAVTEAFF. The rearrangement links TRBV29-1 to TRBJ1-1; 8 bases fit TRBD1. Germline CDR1 and CDR2: SQVTM and ANQGSEA. After removal of 7 bases from V and 5 bases from J, the junction contained 9 bases not matched to a gene. The CDR3 runs 13 residues.

CDR3 DNA sequence: TGTGCCAGCAGTGATGGGAGGGGGTGGAACACTGAAGCTTTCTTT. Translation gives CASSDGRGWNTEAFF. This rearrangement joins TRBV2 to TRBJ1-1, with D perhaps matching TRBD1 (6 bases). Between the trimmed V and J ends, which lost 3 bases and 1 base, there was a span of 12 bases. Germline assignment: CDR1 SNHLY and CDR2 FYNNEI. The CDR3 is 15 residues long.

The chain uses TRBV4-3 and TRBJ1-1, with 9 positions matching TRBD1. Per the germline V gene, CDR1 is LGHNA and CDR2 is YSLEER. Trimming cost V 1 base and J 4 bases; bases outside gene matches: 4. The CDR3 spans 15 residues. Here the CDR3 DNA reads TGCGCCAGCAGCCAAGTCGACAGGGGGGGCACTGAAGCTTTCTTT. This codes for CASSQVDRGGTEAFF.

The V and J genes are TRBV6-1 and TRBJ1-1, with TRBD1 matching 8 bases. The J segment lost 11 bases and the V segment lost 1 base, leaving 9 bases of the junction unmatched. Per the germline V gene, CDR1 is MNHNS and CDR2 is SASEGT. The CDR3 has 14 residues. CDR3 amino acids: CASSEGPGGVGAFF. The CDR3 DNA is TGTGCCAGCAGTGAAGGCCCAGGGGGCGTGGGGGCTTTCTTT.

The chain recombines TRBV27 with TRBJ2-1; 7 bases match TRBD1. The V segment lost 4 bases and the J segment 8 bases; nucleotides outside the gene matches: 14. The V gene's germline CDR1 is MNHEY and CDR2 SMNVEV (reference sequence). The CDR3 consists of 16 residues. For the CDR3, the DNA is TGTGCCAGCAGTTCCCCTTACAGGGGTGACGGCGATGAGCAGTTCTTC. This translates into CASSSPYRGDGDEQFF.

The rearrangement links TRBV6-4 to TRBJ1-4; TRBD1 aligns across 7 bases. The V gene's germline CDR1 is MRHNA and CDR2 SNTAGT. Trimming removed 4 bases from V and 17 bases from J; junction bases left unmatched: 10. This CDR3 comprises 12 residues. CDR3 sequence (DNA): TGTGCCAGCAGTGTAGGTCCAGGGGGAGACTTTTTT. It translates to CASSVGPGGDFF.

The genes are TRBV9 and TRBJ2-5; TRBD1 is a possible D gene (6 bases). V gave up 2 bases and J gave up 5 bases, with 16 bases separating them. The V gene's germline CDR1 is SGDLS and CDR2 YYNGEE. The CDR3 length is 15 residues. CDR3 amino acids: CASSVSPGAGETQYF. DNA for the CDR3: TGTGCCAGCAGCGTTTCCCCAGGGGCCGGGGAGACCCAGTACTTC.

The chain has TRBV6-5 and TRBJ2-7, with D tentatively TRBD1 (6 bases). Germline V gene data show CDR1 as MNHEY and CDR2 as SVGAGI. The CDR3 has 15 amino acids. V lost 2 bases to trimming and J lost 0 bases, with 11 bases between them. CDR3 coding DNA: TGTGCCAGCAGTTACGGACAGCACAGCTCCTACGAGCAGTACTTC. This codes for CASSYGQHSSYEQYF.

This clone rates as medium-sized (0.01 to 0.1%). The gene calls are TRBV7-2 and TRBJ2-7; a possible D gene is TRBD2 (5 bases). The CDR3 spans 13 residues. Trimming stripped 2 bases from V and 3 bases from J, with 8 bases between. Per the germline V gene, CDR1 is SGHTA and CDR2 is FQGNSA. The CDR3 DNA follows: TGTGCCAGCAGCTTAACTAGATACTACGAGCAGTACTTC. Its translation: CASSLTRYYEQYF.

The CDR3 nucleotides are TGTGCCAGCAGAAAACCCGGAGGCAGGGCTAGCGGTCTTCCCTACGAGCAGTACTTC. Amino acids: CASRKPGGRASGLPYEQYF. The V gene is TRBV2, the J gene TRBJ2-7; 7 bases line up with TRBD2. The CDR3 extends over 19 amino acids. The J segment lost 2 bases and the V segment lost 6 bases, leaving 22 bases of the junction unmatched. Germline CDR1 and CDR2: SNHLY and FYNNEI.

V gene TRBV7-3 combines with J gene TRBJ1-1; D gene ambiguous. This CDR3 region has 13 residues. Between the trimmed V and J ends, which lost 4 bases and 10 bases, there was a span of 16 bases. Germline CDR1 reads SGHTA; CDR2 reads FQGTGA. The DNA for the CDR3 is TGTGCCAGCAGCTACGAGGACTCAGGTCGAGCTTTCTTT. Translating it yields CASSYEDSGRAFF.

In DNA, the CDR3 is TGCAGCGTCGTGGACAGGGGCGGGGGCTACACCTTC. Protein: CSVVDRGGGYTF. The chain has TRBV29-1 and TRBJ1-2, with 9 bases identical to TRBD1. Losses at the gene ends were 6 bases for V and 8 bases for J; bases not matched to a gene: 7. The CDR3 sequence is 12 residues long. Germline CDR1 SQVTM, CDR2 ANQGSEA. Together with reference TRBV29-1 and TRBJ1-2, the CDR3 gives the full variable domain: SAVISQKPSRDICQRGTSLTIQCQVDSQVTMMFWYRQQPGQSLTLIATANQGSEATYESGFVIDKFPISRPNLTFSTLTVSNMSPEDSSIYLCSVVDRGGGYTFGSGTRLTVV.

The chain has TRBV12-5 and TRBJ2-7, with 15 nucleotides matching TRBD2. The V gene's germline CDR1 is LGHNT and CDR2 FRNRAP. The CDR3 length is 19 residues. The CDR3 sequence is CPRPLSPPGLAGGQGEQYF. The CDR3 DNA follows: TGTCCCAGACCCTTGTCCCCCCCCGGACTAGCGGGGGGGCAGGGGGAGCAGTACTTC.

The chain employs TRBV6-5 and TRBJ2-1; TRBD2 matches 10 bases. Germline CDR1 and CDR2: MNHEY and SVGAGI. The CDR3 consists of 14 residues. The V and J ends lost 6 bases and 5 bases, in that order; junction bases with no gene match: 4. CDR3 protein: CASRSTSGHNEQFF. The CDR3, as DNA: TGTGCCAGCAGATCGACTAGCGGGCACAATGAGCAGTTCTTC.

The V and J genes are TRBV18 and TRBJ2-1, with 14 positions matching TRBD2. Germline trimming cut 1 base from V and 7 bases from J; bases unmatched to any gene: 6. The germline V gene encodes CDR1 KGHSH and CDR2 LQKENI. There are 17 residues in the CDR3. The CDR3 loop is CASSPRGTSGSGNEQFF. The CDR3, as DNA: TGTGCCAGCTCACCACGGGGGACTAGCGGGAGTGGGAATGAGCAGTTCTTC.

This clone was detected only a few times. The V call is TRBV20-1, the J call TRBJ1-6; 9 bases agree with TRBD1. The V segment lost 6 bases and the J segment 19 bases; nucleotides outside the gene matches: 7. The CDR3 runs to 10 residues. Germline CDR1 is DFQATT and CDR2 is SNEGSKA (reference sequence). CDR3 amino acids: CSARRDREHF. The CDR3 DNA sequence: TGCAGTGCCAGACGGGACAGGGAACACTTT.

This chain joins TRBV7-2 and TRBJ1-2; D unclear. Trimming stripped 0 bases from V and 2 bases from J, with 4 bases between. This CDR3 has 13 amino acids. Germline CDR1 reads SGHTA; CDR2 reads FQGNSA. The CDR3 DNA reads TGTGCCAGCAGCTTAGCTCAGAACTATGGCTACACCTTC. This sequence encodes CASSLAQNYGYTF.

The chain has TRBV5-1 and TRBJ1-1, with TRBD1 as a possible D gene (5 bases). The CDR3 is made up of 12 amino acids. Germline assignment: CDR1 SGHRS and CDR2 YFSETQ. With 0 bases removed from V and 8 bases from J, the gap between germline ends came to 8 bases. The CDR3, as DNA: TGCGCCAGCAGCTTGGAGGGGCCCGAAGCTTTCTTT. This gives the protein CASSLEGPEAFF.

V and J are TRBV30 and TRBJ2-1, with 13 bases lining up with TRBD2. Germline lookup yields CDR1 GTSNPN and CDR2 SVGIG (reference sequence). V trimming: 0 bases; J trimming: 5 bases; junction bases outside the gene matches: 7. The CDR3 has 17 amino acids. The CDR3 loop reads CAWSVVRTSGGNNEQFF. As DNA, the CDR3 is TGTGCCTGGAGTGTAGTAAGGACTAGCGGGGGCAACAATGAGCAGTTCTTC.

V is TRBV5-1 and J is TRBJ2-3; D may be TRBD1 (6 bases). Germline V gives CDR1 SGHRS, CDR2 YFSETQ. The CDR3 consists of 15 residues. Trimming left V 0 bases short and J 2 bases short, with 10 bases between. The CDR3 DNA reads TGCGCCAGCAGCTTGGAGGGACATCTCACAGATACGCAGTATTTT. Its translation is CASSLEGHLTDTQYF.